What follows are 29 T cell receptor beta chains derived from one specimen sequenced in a study of T cell responses to AZD1222 COVID-19 vaccine. Profiled with immunoSEQ multiplex PCR; TCRdb holds only in-frame clones, not every one. Among 50,000 or so clones listed, about 88% were seen once. The specimen was peripheral blood, collected 28 days after the second AZD1222 dose. These receptors all stem from an adult who received the AZD1222 COVID-19 vaccine.

The gene calls are TRBV9 and TRBJ2-1, with 7 bases matching TRBD2. Trimming removed 4 bases from V and 0 bases from J; junction bases left unmatched: 7. This CDR3 has 16 amino acids. Per the germline V gene, CDR1 is SGDLS and CDR2 is YYNGEE. The CDR3 is CASSRRGESSYNEQFF. CDR3 nucleotides: TGTGCCAGCAGCCGACGGGGGGAGAGCTCCTACAATGAGCAGTTCTTC.

This rearrangement joins TRBV27 to TRBJ2-7; D may match TRBD1 or TRBD2 (7 bases each). CDR1 is MNHEY, CDR2 SMNVEV, per germline (reference sequence). V was clipped by 8 bases and J by 1 base, with 15 bases between them. The CDR3 loop spans 14 amino acids. This CDR3 reads CASASGGQSYEQYF. CDR3 DNA: TGTGCCAGCGCATCGGGGGGACAGTCCTACGAGCAGTACTTC.

The rearrangement links TRBV4-3 to TRBJ2-7; no clear D gene. CDR1 and CDR2 from the germline V gene are LGHNA and YSLEER. The CDR3 has 16 amino acids. V lost 0 bases to trimming and J lost 2 bases, with 14 bases between them. CDR3 loop: CASSQDRGGPTYEQYF. CDR3 sequence (DNA): TGCGCCAGCAGCCAAGATCGAGGCGGCCCCACCTACGAGCAGTACTTC.

The rearrangement links TRBV10-1 to TRBJ1-6, with D hard to call. Germline-derived CDR1 and CDR2 are WNHNN and SYGVQD (reference sequence). The V gene lost 5 bases and the J gene lost 6 bases, with 11 bases spanning the gap. This CDR3 is built from 14 residues. This CDR3 reads CASSRLRGNSPLHF. The CDR3 nucleotides read TGCGCCAGCAGTAGACTACGTGGTAATTCACCCCTCCACTTT.

This clone was seen once. The chain uses TRBV24-1 and TRBJ2-1; D is uncertain. Germline V gene data show CDR1 as KGHDR and CDR2 as SFDVKD. The CDR3 consists of 15 residues. The germline V and J ends were trimmed by 3 bases and 4 bases, with 12 bases remaining between them. This CDR3 is CATSDVSNHYNEQFF. In DNA, the CDR3 is TGTGCCACCAGTGATGTCTCTAATCATTACAATGAGCAGTTCTTC.

The chain joins TRBV7-8 to TRBJ2-1; the D gene is possibly TRBD1 (5 bases). The germline V and J ends were trimmed by 5 bases and 3 bases, with 17 bases remaining between them. The CDR3 spans 16 residues. The germline V gene encodes CDR1 SGHVS and CDR2 FQNEAQ. The DNA for the CDR3 is TGTGCCAGCAGCCTCCTCCTAGGGGCCGTCTACAATGAGCAGTTCTTC. Its translation is CASSLLLGAVYNEQFF.

The rearrangement joins TRBV10-2 to TRBJ1-2, with D perhaps matching TRBD1 (5 bases). The CDR3 is 15 residues long. Germline CDR1 WSHSY, CDR2 SAAADI. V gave up 0 bases and J gave up 5 bases, with 13 bases separating them. In DNA, the CDR3 is TGCGCCAGCAGTGAGTCGAGGGGCGGCGGGTATGGCTACACCTTC. Translation gives CASSESRGGGYGYTF.

This clone was seen a handful of times. V gene TRBV6-5 combines with J gene TRBJ1-2, with D possibly matching TRBD1 (6 bases). The CDR3 runs 13 residues. From germline, CDR1 is MNHEY and CDR2 SVGAGI. Trimming removed 6 bases from V and 7 bases from J, with 15 bases in between. Here the CDR3 reads CASSITGLGGYTF. The CDR3 nucleotides are TGTGCCAGCAGCATAACAGGGTTAGGTGGCTACACCTTC.

CDR3 DNA sequence: TGCGCCAGCAGCTTGGCCGGGACAGGGGGCGATGGCTACACCTTC. Its translation: CASSLAGTGGDGYTF. This sequence joins TRBV5-1 and TRBJ1-2, with TRBD1 matching 12 bases. Per germline, CDR1 SGHRS and CDR2 YFSETQ. Trimming cost V 0 bases and J 6 bases; bases outside gene matches: 3. This CDR3 contains 15 residues.

This sequence joins TRBV12-3 or TRBV12-4 and TRBJ1-1, with D possibly matching TRBD1 (5 bases). CDR3 length: 13 amino acids. V was trimmed by 6 bases and J by 4 bases, leaving 12 bases between them. The CDR3 DNA is TGTGCCAGCAGCAAGACCGGGGGCACTGAAGCTTTCTTT. This gives the protein CASSKTGGTEAFF.

The V and J genes are TRBV28 and TRBJ1-2; D is perhaps TRBD1 (5 bases). The CDR3 spans 16 residues. V was clipped by 6 bases and J by 0 bases, with 17 bases between them. Germline V gene sequence: CDR1 MDHEN, CDR2 SYDVKM. The CDR3 bases are TGTGCCAGCAGCTCCGGGACGGCGAATCCTAACTATGGCTACACCTTC. Translated: CASSSGTANPNYGYTF.

The V call is TRBV5-1, the J call TRBJ1-5, with a tentative D call TRBD1 (6 bases). Germline CDR1 SGHRS, CDR2 YFSETQ. Trimming took 4 bases from V and 5 from J, leaving 13 bases between them. The CDR3 totals 14 residues. In DNA, the CDR3 is TGCGCCAGCAGCCTTACAGGGACCGATCAGCCCCAGCATTTT. Its protein is CASSLTGTDQPQHF.

Only one count was recorded for this clone. The chain is built from TRBV7-8 and TRBJ2-4, with D hard to call. Per the germline V gene, CDR1 is SGHVS and CDR2 is FQNEAQ. V was clipped by 0 bases and J by 3 bases, with 15 bases between them. CDR3 size: 17 residues. The CDR3 reads CASSLAKSSPVKNIQYF. CDR3 coding DNA: TGTGCCAGCAGCTTAGCGAAGAGTTCTCCGGTCAAAAACATTCAGTACTTC.

Only one count was recorded for this clone. The chain joins TRBV19 to TRBJ2-7; weak D call: TRBD1 (6 bases). V was clipped by 5 bases and J by 0 bases, with 11 bases between them. Germline V gives CDR1 LNHDA, CDR2 SQIVND (reference sequence). The CDR3 totals 14 residues. CDR3 in DNA: TGTGCCAGTAGTCCGGGGACAAACTCCTACGAGCAGTACTTC. This sequence encodes CASSPGTNSYEQYF. Filled out from reference TRBV19 and TRBJ2-7, the complete variable domain reads DGGITQSPKYLFRKEGQNVTLSCEQNLNHDAMYWYRQDPGQGLRLIYYSQIVNDFQKGDIAEGYSVSREKKESFPLTVTSAQKNPTAFYLCASSPGTNSYEQYFGPGTRLTVT.

This chain joins TRBV6-1 and TRBJ2-1, with D tentatively TRBD2 (5 bases). Germline CDR1 MNHNS, CDR2 SASEGT. This CDR3 has 15 amino acids. The ends were cut back, 7 bases at V and 5 bases at J, with 18 bases in the middle. CDR3 sequence: CASTKLPGSNNEQFF. In DNA form, the CDR3 reads TGTGCCAGCACCAAACTCCCGGGATCTAACAATGAGCAGTTCTTC.

A single count supports this clone. This rearrangement joins TRBV29-1 to TRBJ2-7, with D uncertain. Germline CDR1 is SQVTM and CDR2 is ANQGSEA. The CDR3 consists of 15 residues. Trimming took 3 bases from V and 4 from J, leaving 19 bases between them. The DNA of the CDR3 is TGCAGCGTTGAGTTGACGAATTTATTTACATACGAGCAGTACTTC. Amino acids: CSVELTNLFTYEQYF.

This chain links TRBV5-4 with TRBJ2-1, with TRBD2 matching 13 bases. The CDR3 sequence is 18 residues long. With 2 bases clipped from V and 6 bases from J, the junction kept 11 bases outside the gene matches. Germline V gene sequence: CDR1 SGHNT, CDR2 YYREEE (reference sequence). The CDR3 protein is CASSFFSGLAGEGNEQFF. CDR3 DNA: TGTGCCAGCAGCTTTTTTTCCGGACTAGCGGGAGAGGGCAATGAGCAGTTCTTC.

The chain combines TRBV25-1 with TRBJ2-7, with D possibly TRBD2 on 6 matching bases. The germline CDR1 and CDR2 sequences are MGHDK and SYGVNS. This CDR3 contains 15 residues. V shed 6 bases and J shed 1 base, with 16 bases lying between them. CDR3 nucleotide sequence: TGTGCCAGCAGCCCGGTTTGGGGGAGGTCCTACGAGCAGTACTTC. It yields the protein CASSPVWGRSYEQYF.

The J gene is TRBJ2-5, the V gene TRBV7-2; 14 bases are shared with TRBD2. The CDR3 sequence is 16 residues long. J gave up 4 bases and V 5 bases, and 6 bases lay outside the gene matches. The germline V gene has CDR1 SGHTA and CDR2 FQGNSA. The CDR3 protein is CASSLTSGGAGETQYF. In DNA form, the CDR3 reads TGTGCCAGCAGCCTGACTAGCGGGGGGGCAGGAGAGACCCAGTACTTC.

This chain connects TRBV7-6 to TRBJ1-4; TRBD1 aligns across 7 bases. Germline loops: CDR1 SGHVS, CDR2 FNYEAQ. The CDR3 contains 14 residues. With 5 bases clipped from V and 8 bases from J, the junction kept 8 bases outside the gene matches. Written as DNA, the CDR3 is TGTGCCAGCAGCCAGGGGGGGGCCGGGGAAAAACTGTTTTTT. Translating gives CASSQGGAGEKLFF.

The CDR3 sequence is CASSASGTGVYGYTF. The CDR3 coding sequence is TGCGCCAGCAGCGCCTCCGGGACAGGAGTCTATGGCTACACCTTC. This chain uses TRBV5-1 with TRBJ1-2; 8 positions match TRBD1. The CDR3 has 15 amino acids. The V and J ends lost 4 bases and 4 bases, in that order; junction bases with no gene match: 9. The germline V gene has CDR1 SGHRS and CDR2 YFSETQ.

V gene TRBV3-1 (or the pseudogene TRBV3-2) combines with J gene TRBJ2-1; TRBD2 might be the D (6 bases). Germline CDR1 LGHDT, CDR2 YNNKEL (reference sequence). The CDR3 contains 15 residues. V lost 1 base and J 2 bases, leaving 9 bases between the germline ends. CDR3 loop: CASSQGGGPYNEQFF. CDR3 in DNA: TGTGCCAGCAGCCAAGGAGGAGGGCCCTACAATGAGCAGTTCTTC.

The chain is built from TRBV12-3 or TRBV12-4 and TRBJ1-1; D is perhaps TRBD1 (6 bases). Deletions cut 7 bases from V and 4 bases from J, with 13 bases between. The CDR3 contains 13 residues. In nucleotides, the CDR3 is TGTGCCAGCACCCCCCGCAGGGGCACTGAAGCTTTCTTT. It translates to CASTPRRGTEAFF.

The rearrangement joins TRBV9 to TRBJ2-2, with no clear D. The ends were cut back, 7 bases at V and 0 bases at J, with 4 bases in the middle. In germline, CDR1 is SGDLS, CDR2 YYNGEE. The CDR3 loop spans 12 amino acids. The CDR3 region is CASQANTGELFF. CDR3 coding DNA: TGTGCCAGCCAGGCGAACACCGGGGAGCTGTTTTTT.

This chain connects TRBV4-1 to TRBJ1-3; weak D call: TRBD1 (5 bases). This CDR3 is 15 amino acids long. V lost 6 bases to trimming and J lost 0 bases, with 12 bases between them. In germline, CDR1 is MGHRA, CDR2 YSYEKL. This CDR3 is CASRSGQTSGNTIYF. Written as DNA, the CDR3 is TGCGCCAGCAGATCCGGACAAACCTCTGGAAACACCATATATTTT.

This clone was picked up one time. The gene calls are TRBV7-6 and TRBJ1-1; 9 bases align to TRBD1. Germline V gene lookup returns CDR1 SGHVS and CDR2 FNYEAQ. Unmatched junction bases numbered 10, after V lost 5 bases and J lost 6 bases. The CDR3 has 15 residues. CDR3 sequence reads: CASSPRPGQGAEAFF. CDR3 DNA sequence: TGTGCCAGCAGCCCGCGGCCGGGACAGGGCGCTGAAGCTTTCTTT.

The chain recombines TRBV6-4 with TRBJ2-2; unclear D gene. CDR3 length: 12 residues. V gave up 6 bases and J gave up 1 base, with 3 bases separating them. The germline V gene encodes CDR1 MRHNA and CDR2 SNTAGT. CDR3 nucleotide sequence: TGTGCCAGCAGGGGGAACACCGGGGAGCTGTTTTTT. This encodes CASRGNTGELFF.

This rearrangement joins TRBV5-1 to TRBJ2-1, with unresolved D. The CDR3 covers 16 residues. Trimming shortened V by 1 base and J by 0 bases, and 11 bases separated the two germline ends. CDR1 and CDR2 from the germline V gene are SGHRS and YFSETQ. The CDR3 nucleotides read TGCGCCAGCAGCTTGCTTGACTCGAGCTCCTACAATGAGCAGTTCTTC. As protein: CASSLLDSSSYNEQFF.

V is TRBV15 and J is TRBJ1-4; D gene uncertain. Germline CDR1 LNHNV, CDR2 YYDKDF (reference sequence). The CDR3 contains 15 residues. Trimming pared 3 bases from V and 8 bases from J, leaving 16 bases between. CDR3 nucleotide sequence: TGTGCCACCAGCAGTGCGGCCGCGGTTAGGGAAAAACTGTTTTTT. It specifies CATSSAAAVREKLFF.